This T cell receptor (beta chain) was found in a study of shared clonotypes between healthy human individuals (dated by TCRdb to about 2020). Study-wide context: The cohort included three men and a couple of women between 18 and 49 years of age. Leukapheresis yielded between about 0.85 and 9.5 billion PBMCs per donor. To increase sequencing depth and limit assay-specific biases, TCR repertoire library preparation and sequencing were carried out by different laboratories using diverse techniques. The study deeply sequenced blood TCR repertoires of about 5 healthy adults to estimate repertoire size and the extent of clonotype sharing between individuals. What the authors observed across the whole study: Based on pairwise subsampling, the degree of clonotype sharing among donors was expected to be affected by sequencing depth. The small number of donors limited the genetic and exposure-history diversity represented. Sampling was restricted to blood, and TCR repertoires in tissue are likely to differ from TCR repertoires in blood.

The CDR3 holds 13 amino acids from the cysteine to the phenylalanine. The retained sequence is limited to the CDR3, 39 bases, with the frame set at the first base. Germline trimming amounts to 5 bases on V and 4 bases on J, with 4 as the count of junction bases outside the gene matches. The germline V gene encodes CDR1 GTSNPN and CDR2 SVGIG (reference sequence). Notes on this clone: The antigen it binds to is not known. This likely came from a read error, as a far larger clone is one base away.

TCR CDR3 regions were amplified from genomic DNA by multiplex PCR using the deep immunoSEQ assay. Extracted genomic DNA from each cell subset was distributed evenly across all wells of several immunoSEQ 96-well plates, and each plate was treated as a replicate. For unsorted PBMC, around 310 ng of genomic DNA, equivalent to approximately 30,000 T cell genomes, went into each replicate PCR. Ten immunoSEQ deep assay plates were used to sequence the unsorted PBMC genomic DNA. The purified libraries were quantified using a Qubit 3.0 fluorometer, sized with a Bioanalyzer 2100, and then quantified again using the KAPA Library Quantification kit. Every immunoSEQ 96-well plate was sequenced on a dedicated single-read 150-cycle Illumina NextSeq 550 flow cell. In the paper's pipeline: Because only junctional sequences without quality scores were contained in the immunoSEQ output, filtering matching that applied to full-length reads could not be performed. To assign V/J genes and CDR3, sequences were annotated using PyIR, a Python wrapper for IgBLAST v1.9, with IMGT germline references. Reads were filtered out if the reads had weak V/J assignments (E-value above 1e-6), no CDR3, stop codons, out-of-frame junctions, or ambiguous translated residues. V3J clonotypes were defined as sequences sharing the same inferred V gene, J gene, and CDR3 amino acid sequence. To compute the percentage overlap between repertoires, the number of shared unique clonotypes was divided by the size of the smaller repertoire. RTK rarefaction, the Chao1 estimator, and Recon v2.1 estimates of unobserved clonotypes were used to assess repertoire richness. TCRdb provides this immuneACCESS table in a form limited to in-frame rearrangements. Some clones are lacking; in checked studies, under half of them reflect an unresolved V gene, and why the rest are absent is not known. V and J calls plus clone size are reproduced from that table; the DNA served to infer D and trimming. This sample comprises about 500,000 clones, around 77% of them detected only once. The top ten constitute about 12% of the sample.

The donors were healthy, HIV-negative adults with no recently reported acute infections or vaccinations. Only Caucasian adults living in Nashville, Tennessee, USA were represented among the donors. For unsorted samples, about 90 million PBMCs were counted, and genomic DNA was extracted using the QIAamp DNA Blood Mini kit. Blood was obtained by leukapheresis, after which PBMCs were separated by Ficoll-Histopaque density gradient centrifugation and cryopreserved in liquid nitrogen vapor phase. Sequencing was performed on PBMCs. The chain was built from TRBV30 and TRBJ2-5, and 10 junctional nucleotides match TRBD2. The origin of this receptor is a woman in her thirties or forties in good health. Some clones in this sample may be carry-over from other donors' samples. The CDR3 region has the sequence CAWGRLAGETQYF. The nucleotide sequence is given as TGTGCCTGGGGTCGACTAGCGGGAGAGACCCAGTACTTC.